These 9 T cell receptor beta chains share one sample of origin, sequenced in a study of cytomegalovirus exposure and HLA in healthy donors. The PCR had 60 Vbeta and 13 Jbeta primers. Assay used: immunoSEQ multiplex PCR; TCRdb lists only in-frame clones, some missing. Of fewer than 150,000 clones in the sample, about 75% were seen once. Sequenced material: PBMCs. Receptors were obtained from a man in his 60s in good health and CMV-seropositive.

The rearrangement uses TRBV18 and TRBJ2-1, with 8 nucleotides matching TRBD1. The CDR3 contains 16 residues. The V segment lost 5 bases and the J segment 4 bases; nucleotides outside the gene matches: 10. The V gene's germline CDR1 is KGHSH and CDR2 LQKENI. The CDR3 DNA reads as TGTGCCAGCTCAGAAACGACAGGGGTTCAGTACAATGAGCAGTTCTTC. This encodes CASSETTGVQYNEQFF. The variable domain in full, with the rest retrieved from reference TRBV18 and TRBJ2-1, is NAGVMQNPRHLVRRRGQEARLRCSPMKGHSHVYWYRQLPEEGLKFMVYLQKENIIDESGMPKERFSAEFPKEGPSILRIQQVVRGDSAAYFCASSETTGVQYNEQFFGPGTRLTVL.

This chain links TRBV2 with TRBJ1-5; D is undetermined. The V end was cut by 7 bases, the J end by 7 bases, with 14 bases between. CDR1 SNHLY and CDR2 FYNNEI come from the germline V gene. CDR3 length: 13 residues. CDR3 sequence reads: CASTPSGGQPQHF. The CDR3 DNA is TGTGCCAGCACCCCGAGCGGCGGCCAGCCCCAGCATTTT.

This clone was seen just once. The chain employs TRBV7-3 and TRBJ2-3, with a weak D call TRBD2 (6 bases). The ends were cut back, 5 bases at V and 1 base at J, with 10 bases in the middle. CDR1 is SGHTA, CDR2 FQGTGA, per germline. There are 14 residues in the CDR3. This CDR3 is CASSPERGTDTQYF. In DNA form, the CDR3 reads TGTGCCAGCAGCCCAGAGCGGGGCACAGATACGCAGTATTTT.

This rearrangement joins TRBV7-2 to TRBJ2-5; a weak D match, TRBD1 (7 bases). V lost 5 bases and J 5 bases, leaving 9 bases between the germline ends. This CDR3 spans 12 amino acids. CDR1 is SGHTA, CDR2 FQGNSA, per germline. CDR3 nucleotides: TGTGCCAGCAGCGCAGGGGGGGAGACCCAGTACTTC. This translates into CASSAGGETQYF.

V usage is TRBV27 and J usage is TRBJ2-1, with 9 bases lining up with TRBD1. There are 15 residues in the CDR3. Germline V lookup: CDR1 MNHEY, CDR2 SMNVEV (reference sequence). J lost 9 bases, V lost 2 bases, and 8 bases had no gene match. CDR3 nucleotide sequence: TGTGCCAGCAGTTTAAGGGACAGGGTCGTGACTGAGCAGTTCTTC. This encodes CASSLRDRVVTEQFF.

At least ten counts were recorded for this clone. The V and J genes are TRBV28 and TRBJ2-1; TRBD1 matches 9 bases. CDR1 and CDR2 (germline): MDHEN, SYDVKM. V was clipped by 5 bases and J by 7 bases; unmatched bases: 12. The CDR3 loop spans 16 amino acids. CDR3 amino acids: CASSADRTGDVNEQFF. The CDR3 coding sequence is TGTGCCAGCAGTGCCGACCGGACAGGGGATGTGAATGAGCAGTTCTTC.

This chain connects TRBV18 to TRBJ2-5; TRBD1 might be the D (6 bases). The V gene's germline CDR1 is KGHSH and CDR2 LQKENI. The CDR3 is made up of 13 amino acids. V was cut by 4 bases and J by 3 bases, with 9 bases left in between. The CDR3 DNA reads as TGTGCCAGCTCACTAAAGGGGGAAGAGACCCAGTACTTC. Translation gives CASSLKGEETQYF.

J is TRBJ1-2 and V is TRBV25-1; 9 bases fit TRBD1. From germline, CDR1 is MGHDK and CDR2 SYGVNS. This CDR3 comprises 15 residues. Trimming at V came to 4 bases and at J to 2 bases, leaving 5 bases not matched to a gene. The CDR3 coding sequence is TGTGCCAGCAGTGCACAGGGGGCGCCGAACTATGGCTACACCTTC. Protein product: CASSAQGAPNYGYTF.

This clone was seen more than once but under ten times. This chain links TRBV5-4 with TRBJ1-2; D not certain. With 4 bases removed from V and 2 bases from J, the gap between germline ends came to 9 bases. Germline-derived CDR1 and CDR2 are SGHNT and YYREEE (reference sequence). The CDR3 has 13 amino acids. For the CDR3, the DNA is TGTGCCAGCAGCCTCTGGGAGAACTATGGCTACACCTTC. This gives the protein CASSLWENYGYTF.